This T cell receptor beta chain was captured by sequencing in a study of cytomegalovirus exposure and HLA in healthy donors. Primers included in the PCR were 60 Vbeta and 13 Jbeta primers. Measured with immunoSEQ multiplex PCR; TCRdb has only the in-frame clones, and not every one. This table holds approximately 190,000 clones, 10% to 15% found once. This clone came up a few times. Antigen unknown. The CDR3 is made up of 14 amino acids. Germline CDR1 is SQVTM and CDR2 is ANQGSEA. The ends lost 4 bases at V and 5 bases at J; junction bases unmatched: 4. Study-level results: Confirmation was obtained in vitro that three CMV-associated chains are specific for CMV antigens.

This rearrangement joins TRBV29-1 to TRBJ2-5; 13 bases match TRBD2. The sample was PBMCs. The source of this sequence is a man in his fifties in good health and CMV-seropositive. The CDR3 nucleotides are TGCAGCGTTGTGACTAGCGGGGGGTGGGAGACCCAGTACTTC. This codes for CSVVTSGGWETQYF. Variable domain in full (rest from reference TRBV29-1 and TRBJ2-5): SAVISQKPSRDICQRGTSLTIQCQVDSQVTMMFWYRQQPGQSLTLIATANQGSEATYESGFVIDKFPISRPNLTFSTLTVSNMSPEDSSIYLCSVVTSGGWETQYFGPGTRLLVL.